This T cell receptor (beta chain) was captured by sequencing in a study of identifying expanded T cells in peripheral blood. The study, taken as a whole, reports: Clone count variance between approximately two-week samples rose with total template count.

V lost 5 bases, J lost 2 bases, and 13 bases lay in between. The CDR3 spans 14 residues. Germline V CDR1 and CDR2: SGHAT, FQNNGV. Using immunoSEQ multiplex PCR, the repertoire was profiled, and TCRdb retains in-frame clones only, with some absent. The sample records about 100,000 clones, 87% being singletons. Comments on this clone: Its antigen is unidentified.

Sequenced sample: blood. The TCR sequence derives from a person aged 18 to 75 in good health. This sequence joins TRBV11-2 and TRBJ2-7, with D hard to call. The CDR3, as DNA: TGTGCCAGCAGCCATAGTCCCTTTACCTACGAGCAGTACTTC. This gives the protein CASSHSPFTYEQYF.